The 16 T cell receptor beta chains presented below share a single source sample, sequenced in a study of blood T cell repertoires in COVID-19. Clones were sequenced by immunoSEQ multiplex PCR, and TCRdb holds only the in-frame ones, with some missing. The table shows approximately 160,000 clones, with about 83% occurring only once. The sample taken for sequencing was peripheral blood. These receptors originate from a man aged 55 to 69 with acute or convalescent COVID-19.

The chain has TRBV10-2 and TRBJ1-3; D unresolved. V was clipped by 5 bases and J by 0 bases, with 5 bases between them. This CDR3 contains 13 residues. Germline assignment: CDR1 WSHSY and CDR2 SAAADI. The DNA for the CDR3 is TGCGCCAGCAGTTCAGTCTCTGGAAACACCATATATTTT. It encodes CASSSVSGNTIYF.

The V gene is TRBV7-2, the J gene TRBJ1-5, with 8 bases matching TRBD1. The CDR3 runs to 15 residues. CDR1 and CDR2 (germline): SGHTA, FQGNSA. Trimming removed 4 bases from V and 4 bases from J; junction bases left unmatched: 6. Here the CDR3 reads CASSSGGARNQPQHF. CDR3 DNA sequence: TGTGCCAGCAGCTCAGGGGGCGCGCGGAATCAGCCCCAGCATTTT.

The chain has TRBV7-3 and TRBJ2-5; D remains ambiguous. V was cut by 5 bases and J by 1 base, with 11 bases left in between. The CDR3 contains 14 residues. Germline V lookup: CDR1 SGHTA, CDR2 FQGTGA. The CDR3 reads CASSPSGSQETQYF. The CDR3 nucleotides read TGTGCCAGCAGCCCAAGTGGCAGCCAAGAGACCCAGTACTTC.

This rearrangement joins TRBV19 to TRBJ2-1; 11 bases agree with TRBD1. CDR1 and CDR2 from the germline V gene are LNHDA and SQIVND (reference sequence). This CDR3 has 15 residues. The trim removed 5 bases at V and 7 bases at J, leaving 7 bases unmatched. CDR3 bases: TGTGCCAGTAGTGCTTCCGGGACAGGGGGGAATGAGCAGTTCTTC. This translates into CASSASGTGGNEQFF.

This sequence joins TRBV19 and TRBJ1-5; D is possibly TRBD1 (6 bases). Trimming removed 7 bases from V and 1 base from J, with 14 bases in between. CDR3 length: 15 residues. The germline gives CDR1 LNHDA, CDR2 SQIVND (reference sequence). The CDR3 reads CASTTTGTSNQPQHF. CDR3 DNA sequence: TGTGCCAGTACTACCACAGGGACCAGCAATCAGCCCCAGCATTTT.

This rearrangement joins TRBV2 to TRBJ2-7; D possibly corresponds to TRBD1 (5 bases). V was pared by 4 bases and J by 4 bases, with 11 bases between. The CDR3 spans 13 residues. Germline V gene sequence: CDR1 SNHLY, CDR2 FYNNEI. CDR3 in DNA: TGTGCCAGCAGTGTAGACAGACGGTACGAGCAGTACTTC. Encoded protein: CASSVDRRYEQYF.

This rearrangement joins TRBV5-1 to TRBJ2-7; 12 nucleotides agree with TRBD2. This CDR3 contains 15 residues. Germline-derived CDR1 and CDR2 are SGHRS and YFSETQ. V dropped 4 bases and J dropped 2; count of bases not matched to a gene: 4. In nucleotides, the CDR3 is TGCGCCAGCAGCCATGGACTAGCGGGGCCCTACGAGCAGTACTTC. Translated, it gives CASSHGLAGPYEQYF.

This clone was seen a few times. V gene TRBV7-9 combines with J gene TRBJ2-5; no definite D call. Germline V lookup: CDR1 SEHNR, CDR2 FQNEAQ (reference sequence). The CDR3 is 13 amino acids. The V end was cut by 4 bases, the J end by 0 bases, with 6 bases between. The CDR3 protein is CASSSNYQETQYF. CDR3 bases: TGTGCCAGCAGCTCTAATTACCAAGAGACCCAGTACTTC. Supplemented by reference TRBV7-9 and TRBJ2-5, the full variable domain reads DTGVSQNPRHKITKRGQNVTFRCDPISEHNRLYWYRQTLGQGPEFLTYFQNEAQLEKSRLLSDRFSAERPKGSFSTLEIQRTEQGDSAMYLCASSSNYQETQYFGPGTRLLVL.

V is TRBV13 and J is TRBJ2-1; 14 bases align to TRBD2. The trim removed 5 bases at V and 4 bases at J, leaving 7 bases unmatched. The CDR3 is made up of 17 amino acids. Per germline, CDR1 PRHDT and CDR2 FYEKMQ (reference sequence). DNA for the CDR3: TGTGCCAGCAGCCCTCGACTAGCGGGGGGGCCTTACAATGAGCAGTTCTTC. As protein: CASSPRLAGGPYNEQFF.

For the CDR3, the DNA is TGTGCCAGCAGTTCCCGACAGGGTATGGCAGAGACCCAGTACTTC. Translating it yields CASSSRQGMAETQYF. The rearrangement links TRBV6-2 or TRBV6-3 to TRBJ2-5; 7 bases map to TRBD1. CDR1 MNHEY and CDR2 SVGEGT come from the germline V gene. This CDR3 spans 15 amino acids. After removal of 4 bases from V and 4 bases from J, the junction contained 9 bases not matched to a gene.

This rearrangement joins TRBV6-6 to TRBJ1-4; D is perhaps TRBD1 (6 bases). Germline V gene data show CDR1 as MNHNY and CDR2 as SVGAGI (reference sequence). Deletions cut 5 bases from V and 3 bases from J, with 16 bases between. This CDR3 has 16 residues. The CDR3 loop is CASSRGRGSANEKLFF. As DNA, the CDR3 is TGTGCCAGCAGTCGGGGGCGCGGATCTGCTAATGAAAAACTGTTTTTT.

This clone was observed once. The rearrangement links TRBV28 to TRBJ2-2; perhaps TRBD1 as D (6 bases). Trimming took off 6 bases at V and 2 bases at J, with 10 bases between the two ends. The CDR3 has 14 amino acids. CDR1 is MDHEN and CDR2 is SYDVKM in the germline V gene. The CDR3: CASRSGVNTGELFF. The CDR3 nucleotides are TGTGCCAGCAGGTCAGGGGTTAACACCGGGGAGCTGTTTTTT.

The chain uses TRBV30 and TRBJ2-1; tentative D call: TRBD1 (5 bases). Trimming cost V 0 bases and J 3 bases, with 6 bases left between them. This CDR3 comprises 13 residues. CDR1 and CDR2 from the germline V gene are GTSNPN and SVGIG (reference sequence). CDR3 sequence: CAWSVGHYNEQFF. The CDR3 DNA follows: TGTGCCTGGAGTGTCGGACACTACAATGAGCAGTTCTTC. The full variable domain, with the rest looked up from reference TRBV30 and TRBJ2-1, is SQTIHQWPATLVQPVGSPLSLECTVEGTSNPNLYWYRQAAGRGLQLLFYSVGIGQISSEVPQNLSASRPQDRQFILSSKKLLLSDSGFYLCAWSVGHYNEQFFGPGTRLTVL.

This clone was counted a single time. V usage is TRBV3-1 (or the pseudogene TRBV3-2) and J usage is TRBJ2-5; perhaps TRBD1 as D (6 bases). The V end was cut by 6 bases, the J end by 4 bases, with 15 bases between. Germline assignment: CDR1 LGHDT and CDR2 YNNKEL (reference sequence). This CDR3 has 14 residues. Here the CDR3 DNA reads TGTGCCAGCAGTCGAACAGGGATGGGAGAGACCCAGTACTTC. Residues: CASSRTGMGETQYF.

The rearrangement links TRBV6-1 to TRBJ1-5; D might be TRBD1 (6 bases). The CDR3 runs to 15 residues. Germline lookup yields CDR1 MNHNS and CDR2 SASEGT. V was clipped by 2 bases and J by 6 bases, with 14 bases between them. CDR3 coding DNA: TGTGCCAGCAGTGAATCCGGGACAATCGGTCAGCCCCAGCATTTT. Its translation: CASSESGTIGQPQHF.

The rearrangement joins TRBV29-1 to TRBJ2-7; D is unclear. Trimming cost V 0 bases and J 0 bases, with 6 bases left between them. Germline CDR1 is SQVTM and CDR2 is ANQGSEA. The CDR3 length is 13 residues. DNA for the CDR3: TGCAGCGTTGAAGATCACAACTCCTACGAGCAGTACTTC. As protein: CSVEDHNSYEQYF.